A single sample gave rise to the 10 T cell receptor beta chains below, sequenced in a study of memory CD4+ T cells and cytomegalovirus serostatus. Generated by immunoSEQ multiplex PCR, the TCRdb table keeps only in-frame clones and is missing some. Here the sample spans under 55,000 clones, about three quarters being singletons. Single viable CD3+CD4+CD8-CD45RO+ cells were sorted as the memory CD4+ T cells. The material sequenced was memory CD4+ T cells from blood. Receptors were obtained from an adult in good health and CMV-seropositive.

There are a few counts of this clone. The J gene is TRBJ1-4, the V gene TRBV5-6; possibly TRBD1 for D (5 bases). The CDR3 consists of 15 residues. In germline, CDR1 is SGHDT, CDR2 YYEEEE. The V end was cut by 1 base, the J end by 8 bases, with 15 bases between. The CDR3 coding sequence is TGTGCCAGCAGCTTGCAGCAGGGACGTTACGAAAAACTGTTTTTT. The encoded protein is CASSLQQGRYEKLFF.

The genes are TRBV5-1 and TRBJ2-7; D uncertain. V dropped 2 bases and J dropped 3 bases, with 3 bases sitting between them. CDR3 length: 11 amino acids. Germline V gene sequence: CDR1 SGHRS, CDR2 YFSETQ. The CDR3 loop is CASSLHYEQYF. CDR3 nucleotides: TGCGCCAGCAGCTTACACTACGAGCAGTACTTC.

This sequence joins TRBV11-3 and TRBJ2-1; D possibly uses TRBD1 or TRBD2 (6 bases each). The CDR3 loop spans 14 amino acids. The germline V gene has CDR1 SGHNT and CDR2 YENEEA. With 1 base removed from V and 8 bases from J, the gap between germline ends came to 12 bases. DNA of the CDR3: TGTGCCAGCAGCTTAGTGCCGGGGGCCCATGAGCAGTTCTTC. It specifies CASSLVPGAHEQFF.

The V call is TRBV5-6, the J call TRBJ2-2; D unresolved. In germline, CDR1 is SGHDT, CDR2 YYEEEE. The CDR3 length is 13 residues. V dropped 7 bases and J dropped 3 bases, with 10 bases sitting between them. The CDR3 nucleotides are TGTGCCAGCGAGAGTCCCGACACCGGGGAGCTGTTTTTT. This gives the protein CASESPDTGELFF. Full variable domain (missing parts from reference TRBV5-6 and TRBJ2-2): DAGVTQSPTHLIKTRGQQVTLRCSPKSGHDTVSWYQQALGQGPQFIFQYYEEEERQRGNFPDRFSGHQFPNYSSELNVNALLLGDSALYLCASESPDTGELFFGEGSRLTVL.

Here the CDR3 reads CASSALLAGGPNEQFF. In nucleotides, the CDR3 is TGTGCCAGCAGTGCACTACTAGCGGGGGGGCCTAATGAGCAGTTCTTC. The genes are TRBV6-1 and TRBJ2-1, with 13 bases identical to TRBD2. This CDR3 has 16 amino acids. V was pared by 4 bases and J by 7 bases, with 7 bases of the junction left unmatched. From germline, CDR1 is MNHNS and CDR2 SASEGT.

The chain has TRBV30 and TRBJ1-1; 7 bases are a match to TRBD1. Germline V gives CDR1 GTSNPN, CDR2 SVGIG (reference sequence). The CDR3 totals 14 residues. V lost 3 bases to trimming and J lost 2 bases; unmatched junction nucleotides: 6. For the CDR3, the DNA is TGTGCCTGGAGCGAGGGGGCAGCCAACACTGAAGCTTTCTTT. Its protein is CAWSEGAANTEAFF.

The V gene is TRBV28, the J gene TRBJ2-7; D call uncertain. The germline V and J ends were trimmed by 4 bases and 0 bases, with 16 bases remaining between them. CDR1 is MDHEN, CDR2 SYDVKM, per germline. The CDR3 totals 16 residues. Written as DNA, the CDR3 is TGTGCCAGCAGTTCCCTTGGGGTGTTCGACTCCTACGAGCAGTACTTC. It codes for CASSSLGVFDSYEQYF.

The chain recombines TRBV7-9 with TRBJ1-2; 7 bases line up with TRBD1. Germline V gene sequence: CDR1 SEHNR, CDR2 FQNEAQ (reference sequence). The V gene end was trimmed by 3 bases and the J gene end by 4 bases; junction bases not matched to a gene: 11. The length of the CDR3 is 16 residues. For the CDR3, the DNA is TGTGCCAGCAGCTTGGGCGGGACAGAAAGCCTCTATGGCTACACCTTC. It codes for CASSLGGTESLYGYTF.

CDR3 in DNA: TGTGCCAGCAGCGACTCCCTGACAGGGGGTAAGACCCAGTACTTC. This gives the protein CASSDSLTGGKTQYF. The chain is built from TRBV2 and TRBJ2-5, with 9 bases that match TRBD1. From germline, CDR1 is SNHLY and CDR2 FYNNEI. This CDR3 has 15 amino acids. After removal of 6 bases from V and 6 bases from J, the junction contained 11 bases not matched to a gene.

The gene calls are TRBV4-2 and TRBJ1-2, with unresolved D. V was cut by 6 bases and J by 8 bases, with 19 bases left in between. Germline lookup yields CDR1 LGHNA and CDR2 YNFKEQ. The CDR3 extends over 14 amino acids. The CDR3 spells CASRFGWEIEGYTF. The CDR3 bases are TGTGCCAGCAGGTTCGGGTGGGAGATCGAGGGCTACACCTTC.